The rows below give T cell receptor beta chains drawn from one sample of a study of cytomegalovirus exposure and HLA in healthy donors. Using immunoSEQ multiplex PCR, the repertoire was profiled, and TCRdb retains in-frame clones only, with some absent. The table shows about 160,000 clones, with approximately 80% occurring only once. Specimen: PBMCs. These TCRs come from a middle-aged man in good health and CMV-seropositive. Each CDR3 is given with its conserved first and last residue. A D gene is named only where the DNA matches it firmly. Part of the rows lack a size; the others show once, few, many or a class for expanded clones.

abundance	d_gene	v_gene	j_gene	CDR3nt	CDR3aa
NA	NA	TRBV6-1	TRBJ2-6	TGTGCCAGCAGTGAAGCGCGGGGATCTGGGGCCAACGTCCTGACTTTC	CASSEARGSGANVLTF
NA	NA	TRBV27	TRBJ1-5	TGTGCCAGCAGTCCTCTTGACAGCACCGAGCCCCAGCATTTT	CASSPLDSTEPQHF
NA	NA	TRBV5-4	TRBJ2-7	TGTGCCAGCAGCCAAACCTACGAGCAGTACTTC	CASSQTYEQYF
NA	NA	TRBV1	TRBJ2-7	TGCACCAGCAGCGTGCCCAGCGGACCCTACGAGCAGTACTTC	CTSSVPSGPYEQYF
NA	TRBD1	TRBV6-5	TRBJ1-2	TGTGCCAGCAGTCGGACAGGGGGGGCCTATGGCTACACCTTC	CASSRTGGAYGYTF
few	NA	TRBV4-3	TRBJ2-1	TGCGCCAGCAGCCAAGTCAACCTAGTGGAATACAATGAGCAGTTCTTC	CASSQVNLVEYNEQFF
NA	TRBD2	TRBV15	TRBJ2-5	TGTGCCACCAGTCGACTAGCGGGTGGCGGGGAGTACTTC	CATSRLAGGGEYF
few	NA	TRBV7-9	TRBJ2-2	TGTGCCAGCAGCTTATTCGGGGGTTCCGGGGAGCTGTTTTTT	CASSLFGGSGELFF
NA	TRBD1	TRBV28	TRBJ2-7	TGTGCCAGCAGTTTATTCAAAATACCGGGACAGGGCTTCTACGAGCAGTACTTC	CASSLFKIPGQGFYEQYF
few	NA	TRBV5-1	TRBJ1-2	TGCGCCAGCAGCTGGGGGACACCGAACTATGGCTACACCTTC	CASSWGTPNYGYTF
NA	TRBD1	TRBV19	TRBJ1-1	TGTGCCAGTAACGTAGGGGGCCGGATGAACACTGAAGCTTTCTTT	CASNVGGRMNTEAFF
NA	TRBD2	TRBV7-8	TRBJ2-1	TGTGCCAGCAGCGTGACTAGCGGGAGAAGCTCCTACAATGAGCAGTTCTTC	CASSVTSGRSSYNEQFF
few	NA	TRBV12-5	TRBJ1-1	TGTGCTAGTGGTGGAGGACAGAGCACTGAAGCTTTCTTT	CASGGGQSTEAFF
few	NA	TRBV28	TRBJ1-4	TGTGCCAGCAGTCCAAATCTCGGCGGGAGAGAAAAACTGTTTTTT	CASSPNLGGREKLFF
NA	TRBD2	TRBV19	TRBJ2-5	TGTGCCAGTAGTACAGCGGGGGGGCGAGAGACCCAGTACTTC	CASSTAGGRETQYF
once	NA	TRBV2	TRBJ2-3	TGTGCCAGCGATTCGGACTTATCCAGCACAGATACGCAGTATTTT	CASDSDLSSTDTQYF
NA	NA	TRBV20-1	TRBJ2-4	TGCAGTGCTCGGACAGCAAACATTCAGTACTTC	CSARTANIQYF
NA	NA	TRBV19	TRBJ1-1	TGTGCCAGTAGTATGAGGAGGTACACTGAAGCTTTCTTT	CASSMRRYTEAFF
NA	NA	TRBV5-1	TRBJ2-2	TGCGCCAGCAGCCCCGGCACCGGGGAGCTGTTTTTT	CASSPGTGELFF
NA	TRBD2	TRBV4-1	TRBJ2-2	TGCGCCAGCAGCCAAGATCTGGGACTAGCAGTAACCGGGGAGCTGTTTTTT	CASSQDLGLAVTGELFF
NA	NA	TRBV4-1	TRBJ1-6	TGCGCCAGCAGCCAAGATCAGGGTATGAGTTCACCCCTCCACTTT	CASSQDQGMSSPLHF
NA	NA	TRBV27	TRBJ2-1	TGTGCCAGCAGTTCAAGCGGAAGCTCCTACAATGAGCAGTTCTTC	CASSSSGSSYNEQFF
NA	NA	TRBV9	TRBJ1-3	TGTGCCAGCAGCGTCCTTAGCTCTGGAAACACCATATATTTT	CASSVLSSGNTIYF
NA	NA	TRBV2	TRBJ1-1	TGTGCCAGCAGTGCGGCTATTCGGGCGGGCGCTGAAGCTTTCTTT	CASSAAIRAGAEAFF
NA	NA	TRBV7-9	TRBJ1-1	TGTGCCAGCAGCTTAGCGGGGGCGACTGAAGCTTTCTTT	CASSLAGATEAFF
once	NA	TRBV6-5	TRBJ1-5	TGTGCCAGCAGTTACTACGACGGGTCACAGCCCCAGCATTTT	CASSYYDGSQPQHF
NA	NA	TRBV6-4	TRBJ1-2	TGTGCCAGCATCCGTTCATGGGAGGGAACGGGCGATGGCTACACCTTC	CASIRSWEGTGDGYTF
NA	NA	TRBV5-1	TRBJ1-3	TGCGCCAGCAGCTTGGGAGGGGACACTGGAAACACCATATATTTT	CASSLGGDTGNTIYF
NA	NA	TRBV20-1	TRBJ1-4	TGCAGTGCTAGTCCCGGAGGAAAACTGTTTTTT	CSASPGGKLFF
NA	TRBD2	TRBV9	TRBJ2-7	TGTGCCAGCAGCGTAGGGGGGGGTCTCTACGAGCAGTACTTC	CASSVGGGLYEQYF
NA	TRBD1	TRBV5-4	TRBJ2-3	TGTGCCAGCAGCTTCCCGGGACAGGGGCTCACAGATACGCAGTATTTT	CASSFPGQGLTDTQYF